This TCR beta chain was captured by sequencing in a study of CD8+CD57+ T cells in acquired aplastic anemia. Study-wide results and limits: About 30 CD8+ CDR3 sequences occurred in both the patients and the controls. Diversity in CD8+CD57+ cells from patients fell below that of the total CD4+ and CD8+ cell pools. This difference was described as decreased diversity.

Individuals selected for sequencing had exhibited CD8+CD57+ cell expansion on flow cytometry. Blood was sampled before the patients had received any therapy. Beads enriched the CD8+CD57+ cells, and these gave a mean 1.6 ug DNA. The template for TCR beta VDJ and CDR3 sequence profiling was genomic DNA. TCRdb re-called the reads with MiXCR, one entry per CDR3 protein. This sample has 16,000 or so distinct CDR3 sequences, with 37% found just once. Germline assignment: CDR1 SSHAT and CDR2 FNYEAQ (reference sequence). This CDR3 region has 15 residues. For this clonotype: The target antigen is unknown. The junction and the germline gene differ at one end; a read error may be behind it.

The chain employs TRBV7-7 and TRBJ2-2; D may be TRBD2 (6 bases). The sequence came from a human donor with aplastic anemia. What was sequenced was CD8+CD57+ T cells sorted from PBMCs. Stated subset: bead-enriched CD8+CD57+ effector memory T cells from SAA patients. This CDR3 reads CASSFTGGGHGELFF. The CDR3, as DNA: TGTGCTAGCAGCTTTACCGGTGGAGGGCACGGGGAGCTGTTTTTT.